Sequencing of this T cell receptor (beta chain) was carried out in a study of T cell responses to AZD1222 COVID-19 vaccine. Study-level points and caveats: Receipt of two AZD1222 doses was followed by a rise in Spike-specific TCR breadth and depth. Repertoire collection took place solely once the T cell response had peaked.

Comment on this clone: The antigen is undetermined.

Clones were sequenced by immunoSEQ multiplex PCR, and TCRdb holds only the in-frame ones, with some missing. The table has about 120,000 clones, roughly 88% seen once. The CDR3 contains 15 residues. Germline CDR1 and CDR2: SGHRS and YFSETQ. V shed 0 bases and J shed 3 bases, with 13 bases lying between them. The V call is TRBV5-1, the J call TRBJ2-7; no clear D. The sequencing here drew on peripheral blood, taken on day 0 of AZD1222 vaccination. This TCR was recovered from an adult in good health. In DNA form, the CDR3 reads TGCGCCAGCAGCTTGGTGTATGACGGCGGCTACGAGCAGTACTTC. It translates to CASSLVYDGGYEQYF.